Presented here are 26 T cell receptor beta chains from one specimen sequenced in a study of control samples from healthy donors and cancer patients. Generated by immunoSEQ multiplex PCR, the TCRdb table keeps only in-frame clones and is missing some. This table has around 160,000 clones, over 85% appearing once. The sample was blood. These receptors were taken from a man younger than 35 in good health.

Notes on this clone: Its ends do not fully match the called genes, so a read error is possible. The CDR3 DNA reads as TGTGCTAGCAGCTTTCTAGCGACGAACACCGGGGAGCTGTTTTTT. It translates to CASSFLATNTGELFF. The chain couples TRBV7-7 to TRBJ2-2, with a tentative D call TRBD2 (6 bases). This CDR3 spans 15 amino acids. CDR1 and CDR2 (germline): SSHAT, FNYEAQ (reference sequence).

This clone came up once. The chain's CDR3 is CASSVGLSGNTIYF. For the CDR3, the DNA is TGTGCCAGCAGCGTAGGGTTATCTGGAAACACCATATATTTT. The chain has TRBV9 and TRBJ1-3; D gene ambiguous. Germline values: CDR1 SGDLS, CDR2 YYNGEE. Trimming stripped 0 bases from V and 1 base from J, with 5 bases between. CDR3 length equals 14 residues.

The CDR3 DNA sequence: TGTGCCAGCAGCCAGGGCCAGCGGACTAGCGAATACAATGAGCAGTTCTTC. This codes for CASSQGQRTSEYNEQFF. The rearrangement uses TRBV3-1 (or the pseudogene TRBV3-2) and TRBJ2-1, with 9 bases identical to TRBD2. The J segment lost 4 bases and the V segment lost 3 bases, leaving 10 bases of the junction unmatched. This CDR3 has 17 residues. Germline loops: CDR1 LGHDT, CDR2 YNNKEL (reference sequence).

CDR3 DNA sequence: TGTGCCAGCAGCCAAGAAAAGGGTCTGACGGGATCACCCCTCCACTTT. This encodes CASSQEKGLTGSPLHF. The chain is built from TRBV4-2 and TRBJ1-6; no clear D gene. Trimming removed 0 bases at V and 10 bases at J, with 16 bases between. CDR1 and CDR2 (germline): LGHNA, YNFKEQ. This CDR3 has 16 amino acids.

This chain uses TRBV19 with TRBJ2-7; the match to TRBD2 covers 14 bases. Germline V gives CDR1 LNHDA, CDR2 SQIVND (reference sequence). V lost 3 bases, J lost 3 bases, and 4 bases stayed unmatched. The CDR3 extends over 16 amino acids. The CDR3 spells CASSISGTSGSYEQYF. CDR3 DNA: TGTGCCAGTAGTATTTCCGGGACTAGCGGGAGCTACGAGCAGTACTTC. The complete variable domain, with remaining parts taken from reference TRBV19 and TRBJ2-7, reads DGGITQSPKYLFRKEGQNVTLSCEQNLNHDAMYWYRQDPGQGLRLIYYSQIVNDFQKGDIAEGYSVSREKKESFPLTVTSAQKNPTAFYLCASSISGTSGSYEQYFGPGTRLTVT.

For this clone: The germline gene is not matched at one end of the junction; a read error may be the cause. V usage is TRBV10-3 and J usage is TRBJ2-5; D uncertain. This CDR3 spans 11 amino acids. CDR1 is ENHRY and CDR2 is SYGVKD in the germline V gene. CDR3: CAISDGLVGNF. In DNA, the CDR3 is TGTGCCATCAGTGATGGGCTGGTGGGAAACTTC.

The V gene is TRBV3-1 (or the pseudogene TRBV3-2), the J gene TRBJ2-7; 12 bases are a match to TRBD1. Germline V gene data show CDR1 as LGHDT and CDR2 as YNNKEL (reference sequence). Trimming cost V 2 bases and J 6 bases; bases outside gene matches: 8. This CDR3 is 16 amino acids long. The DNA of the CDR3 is TGTGCCAGCAGCCAAATGGCCGGGACAGGGGGCCGCGAGCAGTACTTC. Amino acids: CASSQMAGTGGREQYF.

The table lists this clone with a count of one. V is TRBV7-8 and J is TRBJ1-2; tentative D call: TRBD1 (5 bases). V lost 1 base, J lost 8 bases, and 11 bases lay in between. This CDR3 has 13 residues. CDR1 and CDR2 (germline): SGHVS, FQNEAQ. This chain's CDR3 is CASSLVGAGGYTF. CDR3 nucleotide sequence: TGTGCCAGCAGCTTAGTAGGGGCAGGGGGCTACACCTTC. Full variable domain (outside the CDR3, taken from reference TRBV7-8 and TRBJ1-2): GAGVSQSPRYKVAKRGQDVALRCDPISGHVSLFWYQQALGQGPEFLTYFQNEAQLDKSGLPSDRFFAERPEGSVSTLKIQRTQQEDSAVYLCASSLVGAGGYTFGSGTRLTVV.

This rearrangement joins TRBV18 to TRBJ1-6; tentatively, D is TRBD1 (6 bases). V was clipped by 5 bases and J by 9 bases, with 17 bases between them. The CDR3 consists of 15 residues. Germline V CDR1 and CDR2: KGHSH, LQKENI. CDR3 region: CASSEGLGAGSPLHF. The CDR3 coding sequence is TGTGCCAGCTCAGAAGGTCTGGGGGCAGGTTCACCCCTCCACTTT.

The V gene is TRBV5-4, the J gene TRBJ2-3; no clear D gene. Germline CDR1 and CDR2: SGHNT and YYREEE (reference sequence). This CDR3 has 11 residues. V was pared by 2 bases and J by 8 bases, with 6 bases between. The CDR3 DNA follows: TGTGCCAGCAGCTTTTCCCGTACGCAGTATTTT. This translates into CASSFSRTQYF.

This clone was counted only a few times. The CDR3 sequence is CASSGEQGSQETQYF. The DNA of the CDR3 is TGCGCCAGCAGCGGCGAACAGGGTAGCCAAGAGACCCAGTACTTC. The chain couples TRBV5-1 to TRBJ2-5; D might be TRBD1 (6 bases). The CDR3 is 15 amino acids. V was trimmed by 4 bases and J by 1 base, leaving 14 bases between them. Per the germline V gene, CDR1 is SGHRS and CDR2 is YFSETQ.

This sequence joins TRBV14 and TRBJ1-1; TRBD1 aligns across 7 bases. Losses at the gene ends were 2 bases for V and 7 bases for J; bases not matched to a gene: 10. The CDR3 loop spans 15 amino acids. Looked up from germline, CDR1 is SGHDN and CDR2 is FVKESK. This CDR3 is CASSQRQGLSDEAFF. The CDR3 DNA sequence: TGTGCCAGCAGCCAAAGACAGGGTTTATCGGATGAAGCTTTCTTT.

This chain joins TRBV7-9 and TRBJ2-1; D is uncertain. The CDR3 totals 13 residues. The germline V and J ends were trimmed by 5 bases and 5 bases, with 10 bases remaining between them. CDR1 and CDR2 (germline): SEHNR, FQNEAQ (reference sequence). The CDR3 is CASSPRANNEQFF. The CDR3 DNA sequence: TGTGCCAGCAGCCCCCGAGCTAACAATGAGCAGTTCTTC.

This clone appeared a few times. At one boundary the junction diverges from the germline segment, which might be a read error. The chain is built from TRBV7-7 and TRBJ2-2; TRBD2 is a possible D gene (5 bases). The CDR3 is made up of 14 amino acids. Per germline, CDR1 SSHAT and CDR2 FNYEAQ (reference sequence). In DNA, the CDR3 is TGTGCTAGCAGCTTATCCCGGGGTATCGGGGAGCTGTTTTTT. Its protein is CASSLSRGIGELFF. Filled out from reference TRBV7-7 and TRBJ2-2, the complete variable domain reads GAGVSQSPRYKVTKRGQDVTLRCDPISSHATLYWYQQALGQGPEFLTYFNYEAQPDKSGLPSDRFSAERPEGSISTLTIQRTEQRDSAMYRCASSLSRGIGELFFGEGSRLTVL.

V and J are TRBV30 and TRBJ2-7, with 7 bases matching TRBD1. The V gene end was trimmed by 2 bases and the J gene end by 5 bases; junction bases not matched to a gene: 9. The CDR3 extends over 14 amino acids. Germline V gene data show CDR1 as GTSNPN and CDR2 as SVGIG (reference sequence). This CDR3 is CAWSRNRGWDEQYF. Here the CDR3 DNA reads TGTGCCTGGAGTCGAAACAGGGGCTGGGACGAGCAGTACTTC.

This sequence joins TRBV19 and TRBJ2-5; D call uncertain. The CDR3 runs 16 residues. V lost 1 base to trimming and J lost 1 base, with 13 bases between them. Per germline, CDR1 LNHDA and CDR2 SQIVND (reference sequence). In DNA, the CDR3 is TGTGCCAGTAGTATAGTGGCAGCCACAACCCAAGAGACCCAGTACTTC. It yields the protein CASSIVAATTQETQYF.

The CDR3 DNA reads as TGTGCCAGCAGCCAAGAGGAGGGGCAGCGAAATTCACCCCTCCACTTT. Protein product: CASSQEEGQRNSPLHF. This sequence joins TRBV3-1 (or the pseudogene TRBV3-2) and TRBJ1-6, with a possible D match to TRBD1 (5 bases). CDR1 and CDR2 from the germline V gene are LGHDT and YNNKEL (reference sequence). CDR3 length: 16 residues. V was trimmed by 0 bases and J by 7 bases, leaving 13 bases between them.

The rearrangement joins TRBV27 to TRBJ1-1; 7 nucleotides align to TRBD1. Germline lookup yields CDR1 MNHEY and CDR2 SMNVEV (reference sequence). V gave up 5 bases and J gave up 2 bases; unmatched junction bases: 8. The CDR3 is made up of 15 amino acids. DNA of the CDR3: TGTGCCAGCAGTCCGCGGACAGGACTAAACACTGAAGCTTTCTTT. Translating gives CASSPRTGLNTEAFF.

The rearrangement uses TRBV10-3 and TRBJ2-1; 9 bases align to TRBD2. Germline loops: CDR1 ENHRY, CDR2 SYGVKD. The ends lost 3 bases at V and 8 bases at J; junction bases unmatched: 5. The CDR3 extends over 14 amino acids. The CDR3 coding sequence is TGTGCCATCAGTGAAGGTAGCGGGGGCTATGAGCAGTTCTTC. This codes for CAISEGSGGYEQFF.

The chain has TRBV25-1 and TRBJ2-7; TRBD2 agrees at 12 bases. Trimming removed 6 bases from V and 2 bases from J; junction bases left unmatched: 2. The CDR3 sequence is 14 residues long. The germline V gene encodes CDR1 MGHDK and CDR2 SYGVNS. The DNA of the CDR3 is TGTGCCAGCAGGCCTAGCGGGGGGGCCTACGAGCAGTACTTC. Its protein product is CASRPSGGAYEQYF.

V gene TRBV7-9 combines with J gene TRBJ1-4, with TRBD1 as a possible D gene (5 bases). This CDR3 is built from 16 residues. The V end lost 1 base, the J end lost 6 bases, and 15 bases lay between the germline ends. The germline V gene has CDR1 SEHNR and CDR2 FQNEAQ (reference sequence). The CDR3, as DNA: TGTGCCAGCAGCTTAGACCCTACAGGATTGGATGAAAAACTGTTTTTT. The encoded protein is CASSLDPTGLDEKLFF.

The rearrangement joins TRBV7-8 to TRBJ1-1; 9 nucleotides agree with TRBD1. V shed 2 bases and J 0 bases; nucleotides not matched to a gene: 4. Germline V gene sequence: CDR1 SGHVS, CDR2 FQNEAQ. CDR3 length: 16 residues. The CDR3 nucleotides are TGTGCCAGCAGCTTATCCGGACAGGGGATGAACACTGAAGCTTTCTTT. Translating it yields CASSLSGQGMNTEAFF.

CDR3 amino acids: CASSPRTSGTGNEQFF. CDR3 DNA sequence: TGTGCCAGCAGCCCCCGGACTAGCGGGACGGGCAATGAGCAGTTCTTC. V gene TRBV5-8 combines with J gene TRBJ2-1; 12 positions agree with TRBD2. The V gene end was trimmed by 4 bases and the J gene end by 6 bases; junction bases not matched to a gene: 8. Per germline, CDR1 SGHTS and CDR2 YDEGEE. This CDR3 has 16 residues.

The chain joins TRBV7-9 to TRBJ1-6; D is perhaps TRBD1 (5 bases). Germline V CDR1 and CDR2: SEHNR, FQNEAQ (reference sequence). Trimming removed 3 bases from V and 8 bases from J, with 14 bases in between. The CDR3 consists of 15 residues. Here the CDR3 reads CASSFTRGGYSPLHF. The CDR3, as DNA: TGTGCCAGCAGCTTTACCCGGGGGGGTTATTCACCCCTCCACTTT.

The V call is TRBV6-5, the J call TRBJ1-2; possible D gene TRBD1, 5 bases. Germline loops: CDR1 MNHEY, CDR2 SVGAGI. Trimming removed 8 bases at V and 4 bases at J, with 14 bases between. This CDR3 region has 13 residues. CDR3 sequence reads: CASGPGVGYGYTF. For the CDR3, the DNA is TGTGCCAGCGGCCCGGGGGTCGGCTATGGCTACACCTTC.

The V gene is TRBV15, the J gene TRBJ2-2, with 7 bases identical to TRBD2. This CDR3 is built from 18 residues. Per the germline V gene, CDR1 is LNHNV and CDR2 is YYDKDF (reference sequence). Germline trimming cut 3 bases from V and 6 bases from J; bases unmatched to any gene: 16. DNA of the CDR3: TGTGCCACCAGCAGTCAAATCTGGGGGGGAAGTAACGCCGGGGAGCTGTTTTTT. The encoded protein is CATSSQIWGGSNAGELFF.